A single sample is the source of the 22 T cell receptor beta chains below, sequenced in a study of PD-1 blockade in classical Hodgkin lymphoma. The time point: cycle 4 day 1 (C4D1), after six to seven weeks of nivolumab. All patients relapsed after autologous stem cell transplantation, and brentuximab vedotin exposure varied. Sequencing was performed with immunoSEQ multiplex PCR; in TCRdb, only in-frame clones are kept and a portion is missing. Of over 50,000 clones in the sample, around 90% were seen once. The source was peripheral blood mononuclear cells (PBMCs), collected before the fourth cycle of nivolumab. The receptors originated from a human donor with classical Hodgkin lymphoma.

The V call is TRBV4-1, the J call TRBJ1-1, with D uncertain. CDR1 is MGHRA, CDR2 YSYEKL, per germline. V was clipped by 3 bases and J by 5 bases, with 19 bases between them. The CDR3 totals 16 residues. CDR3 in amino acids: CASSHEWSTAVTEAFF. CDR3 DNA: TGCGCCAGCAGCCACGAGTGGAGTACTGCGGTAACTGAAGCTTTCTTT.

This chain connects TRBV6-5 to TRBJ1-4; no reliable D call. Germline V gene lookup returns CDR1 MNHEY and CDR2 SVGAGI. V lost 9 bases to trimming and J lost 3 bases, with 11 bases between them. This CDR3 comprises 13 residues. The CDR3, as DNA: TGTGCCAGTAAGCGCAACTCTAATGAAAAACTGTTTTTT. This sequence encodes CASKRNSNEKLFF.

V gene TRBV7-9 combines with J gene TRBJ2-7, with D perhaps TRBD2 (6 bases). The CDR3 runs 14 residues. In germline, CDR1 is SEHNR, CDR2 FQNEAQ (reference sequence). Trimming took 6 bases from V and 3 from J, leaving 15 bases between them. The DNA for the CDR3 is TGTGCCAGCAGTACGGGGGTCCTTCTCTACGAGCAGTACTTC. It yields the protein CASSTGVLLYEQYF.

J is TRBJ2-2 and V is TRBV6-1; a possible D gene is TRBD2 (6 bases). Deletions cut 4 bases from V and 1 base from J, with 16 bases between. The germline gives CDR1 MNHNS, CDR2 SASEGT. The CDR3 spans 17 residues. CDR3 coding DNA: TGTGCCAGCAGTGGTCTCGGCGTAGCGGAGAACACCGGGGAGCTGTTTTTT. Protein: CASSGLGVAENTGELFF.

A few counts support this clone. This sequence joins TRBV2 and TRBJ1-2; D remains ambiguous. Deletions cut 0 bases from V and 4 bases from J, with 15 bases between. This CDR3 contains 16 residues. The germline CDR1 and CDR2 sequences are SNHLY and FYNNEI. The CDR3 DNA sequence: TGTGCCAGCAGTGAAGCCACACCTCCAAGGAGCTATGGCTACACCTTC. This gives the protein CASSEATPPRSYGYTF.

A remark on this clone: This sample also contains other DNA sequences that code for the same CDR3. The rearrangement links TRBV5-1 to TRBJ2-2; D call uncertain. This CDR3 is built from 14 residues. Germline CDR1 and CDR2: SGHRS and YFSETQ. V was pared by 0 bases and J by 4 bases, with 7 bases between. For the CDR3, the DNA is TGCGCCAGCAGCTTGGGATCGGGCACCGGGGAGCTGTTTTTT. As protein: CASSLGSGTGELFF. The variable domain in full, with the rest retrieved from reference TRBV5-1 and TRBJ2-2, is KAGVTQTPRYLIKTRGQQVTLSCSPISGHRSVSWYQQTPGQGLQFLFEYFSETQRNKGNFPGRFSGRQFSNSRSEMNVSTLELGDSALYLCASSLGSGTGELFFGEGSRLTVL.

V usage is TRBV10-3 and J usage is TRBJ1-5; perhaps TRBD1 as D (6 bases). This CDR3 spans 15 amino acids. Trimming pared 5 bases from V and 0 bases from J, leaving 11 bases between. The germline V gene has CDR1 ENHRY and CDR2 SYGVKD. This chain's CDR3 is CAISSKGDSNQPQHF. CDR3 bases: TGTGCCATCAGTTCGAAGGGGGATAGCAATCAGCCCCAGCATTTT.

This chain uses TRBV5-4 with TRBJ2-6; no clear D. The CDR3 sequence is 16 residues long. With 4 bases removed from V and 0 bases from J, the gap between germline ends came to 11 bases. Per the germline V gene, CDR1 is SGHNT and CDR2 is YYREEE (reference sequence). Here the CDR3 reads CASSPEPASGANVLTF. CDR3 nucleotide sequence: TGTGCCAGCAGCCCAGAGCCGGCCTCTGGGGCCAACGTCCTGACTTTC.

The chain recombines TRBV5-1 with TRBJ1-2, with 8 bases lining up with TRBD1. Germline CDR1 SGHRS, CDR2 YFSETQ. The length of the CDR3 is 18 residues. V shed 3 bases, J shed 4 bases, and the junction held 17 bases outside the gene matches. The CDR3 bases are TGCGCCAGCAGCTGGGAGGGGGACAGGCCGTTCCCCCTCTATGGCTACACCTTC. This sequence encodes CASSWEGDRPFPLYGYTF.

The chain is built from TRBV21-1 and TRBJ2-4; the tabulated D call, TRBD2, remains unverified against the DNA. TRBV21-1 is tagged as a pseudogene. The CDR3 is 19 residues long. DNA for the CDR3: TGTGCCAGCAGAGGTGACAGTAAGAAAAAAGGGAGGACCAAAAACATTCAGTACTTC. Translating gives CASRGDSKKKGRTKNIQYF.

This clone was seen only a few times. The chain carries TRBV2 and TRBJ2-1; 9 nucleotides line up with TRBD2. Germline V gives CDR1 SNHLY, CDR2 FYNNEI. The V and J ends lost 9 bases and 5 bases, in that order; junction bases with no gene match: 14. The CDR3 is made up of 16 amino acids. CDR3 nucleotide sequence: TGTGCCAGGAGTCCTGAGGGCGGGGGGGCCGACAATGAGCAGTTCTTC. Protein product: CARSPEGGGADNEQFF.

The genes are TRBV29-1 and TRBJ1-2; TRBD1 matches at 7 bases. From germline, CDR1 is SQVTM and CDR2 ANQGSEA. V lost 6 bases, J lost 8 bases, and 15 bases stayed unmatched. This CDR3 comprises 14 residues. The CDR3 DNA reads TGCAGCGTAGGGACAGATACCGGTCGGGGAGGCTACACCTTC. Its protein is CSVGTDTGRGGYTF.

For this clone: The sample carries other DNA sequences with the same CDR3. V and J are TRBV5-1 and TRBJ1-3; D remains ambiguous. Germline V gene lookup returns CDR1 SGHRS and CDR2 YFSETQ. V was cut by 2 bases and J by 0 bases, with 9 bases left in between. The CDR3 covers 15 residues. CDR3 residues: CASSLEGSSGNTIYF. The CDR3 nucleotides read TGCGCCAGCAGCTTAGAGGGCAGCTCTGGAAACACCATATATTTT.

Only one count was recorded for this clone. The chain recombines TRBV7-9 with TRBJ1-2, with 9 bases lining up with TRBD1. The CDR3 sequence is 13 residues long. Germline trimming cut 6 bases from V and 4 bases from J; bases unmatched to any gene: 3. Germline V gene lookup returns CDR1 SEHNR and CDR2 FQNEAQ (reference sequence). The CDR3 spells CASRLTGGYGYTF. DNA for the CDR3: TGTGCCAGCAGGCTGACAGGGGGCTATGGCTACACCTTC.

CDR3 protein: CATSRAGFEQYF. DNA of the CDR3: TGTGCCACCAGCAGAGCAGGGTTCGAGCAGTACTTC. The chain joins TRBV15 to TRBJ2-7, with D perhaps matching TRBD1 (5 bases). This CDR3 has 12 amino acids. Trimming removed 1 base at V and 6 bases at J, with 7 bases between. Germline values: CDR1 LNHNV, CDR2 YYDKDF (reference sequence).

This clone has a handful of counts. CDR3 in DNA: TGTGCCAGCAGCACATCCTCCGGTACTAACTATGGCTACACCTTC. Protein: CASSTSSGTNYGYTF. The chain is built from TRBV7-8 and TRBJ1-2; unclear D gene. CDR1 is SGHVS, CDR2 FQNEAQ, per germline. There are 15 residues in the CDR3. Trimming removed 5 bases from V and 0 bases from J, with 13 bases in between. Together with reference TRBV7-8 and TRBJ1-2, the CDR3 gives the full variable domain: GAGVSQSPRYKVAKRGQDVALRCDPISGHVSLFWYQQALGQGPEFLTYFQNEAQLDKSGLPSDRFFAERPEGSVSTLKIQRTQQEDSAVYLCASSTSSGTNYGYTFGSGTRLTVV.

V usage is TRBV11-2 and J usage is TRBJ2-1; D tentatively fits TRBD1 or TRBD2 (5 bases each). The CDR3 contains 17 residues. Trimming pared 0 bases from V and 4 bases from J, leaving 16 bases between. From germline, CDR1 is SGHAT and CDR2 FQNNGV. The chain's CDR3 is CASSLERGGTDYNEQFF. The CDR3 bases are TGTGCCAGCAGCTTAGAAAGGGGTGGGACGGATTACAATGAGCAGTTCTTC.

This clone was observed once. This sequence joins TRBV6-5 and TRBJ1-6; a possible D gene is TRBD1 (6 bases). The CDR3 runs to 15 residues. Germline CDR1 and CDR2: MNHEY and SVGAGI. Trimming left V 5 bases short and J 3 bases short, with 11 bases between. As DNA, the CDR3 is TGTGCCAGCAGTGGAGAAGGGGGCTATAATTCACCCCTCCACTTT. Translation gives CASSGEGGYNSPLHF.

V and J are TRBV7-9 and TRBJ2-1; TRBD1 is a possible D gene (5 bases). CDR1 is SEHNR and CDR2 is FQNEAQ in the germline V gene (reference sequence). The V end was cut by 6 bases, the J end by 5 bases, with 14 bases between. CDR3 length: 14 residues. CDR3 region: CASRHTRENNEQFF. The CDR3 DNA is TGTGCCAGCAGGCATACCAGGGAAAACAATGAGCAGTTCTTC.

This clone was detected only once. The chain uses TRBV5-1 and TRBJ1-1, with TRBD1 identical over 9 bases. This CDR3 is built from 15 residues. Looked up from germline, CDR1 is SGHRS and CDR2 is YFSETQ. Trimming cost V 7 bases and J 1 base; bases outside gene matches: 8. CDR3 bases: TGCGCCAGCGGATCCGGACAGGGGACGAACACTGAAGCTTTCTTT. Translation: CASGSGQGTNTEAFF. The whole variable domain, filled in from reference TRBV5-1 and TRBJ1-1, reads KAGVTQTPRYLIKTRGQQVTLSCSPISGHRSVSWYQQTPGQGLQFLFEYFSETQRNKGNFPGRFSGRQFSNSRSEMNVSTLELGDSALYLCASGSGQGTNTEAFFGQGTRLTVV.

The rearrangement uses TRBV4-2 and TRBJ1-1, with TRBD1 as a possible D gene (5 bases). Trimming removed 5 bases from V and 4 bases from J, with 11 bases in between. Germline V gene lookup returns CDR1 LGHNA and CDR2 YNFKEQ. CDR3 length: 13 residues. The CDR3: CASSEAGGTEAFF. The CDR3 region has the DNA TGTGCCAGCAGCGAAGCCGGGGGCACTGAAGCTTTCTTT.

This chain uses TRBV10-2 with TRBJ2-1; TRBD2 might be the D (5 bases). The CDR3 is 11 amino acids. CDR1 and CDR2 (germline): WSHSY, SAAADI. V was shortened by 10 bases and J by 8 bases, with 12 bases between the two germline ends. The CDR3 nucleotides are TGCGCCACACTAGACATCGATGAGCAGTTCTTC. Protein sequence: CATLDIDEQFF.